The 27 T cell receptor beta chains below were found in one sample sequenced in a study of T cells in Graves' hyperthyroidism and ophthalmopathy (dated by TCRdb to between 2017 and 2020). Library preparation employed multiplex PCR. The instrument was an Illumina HiSeq 2000. TCR beta CDR3 regions were amplified from RNA transcripts. A first-round RT-PCR of the TCR CDR3 used the HTBI primer set with the Qiagen OneStep RT-PCR kit. Using fastp at Q25 and MiXCR, TCRdb reprocessed the public reads and kept productive beta chains. Identical CDR3 protein sequences are pooled into one entry, listed with their most common genes and DNA. The sample data list some 600,000 distinct CDR3 sequences, and approximately 14% of these were observed just once. The top ten constitute approximately 5.7% of the sample. The sequencing input was blood. The receptors shown here come from a woman under 40 with Graves' hyperthyroidism that later progressed to Graves' ophthalmopathy.

Only a few counts were recorded for this clonotype. V gene TRBV4-3 combines with J gene TRBJ1-2; D possibly corresponds to TRBD1 (5 bases). Germline CDR1 and CDR2: LGHNA and YSLEER. This CDR3 contains 16 residues. V gave up 1 base and J gave up 5 bases, with 17 bases separating them. The CDR3 DNA reads TGCGCCAGCAGCCAAGGGGGGGTCGGGACGGCTTATGGCTACACCTTC. Translating it yields CASSQGGVGTAYGYTF.

This clonotype was found many times. The J gene is TRBJ2-1, the V gene TRBV24-1; no reliable D call. CDR1 and CDR2 (germline): KGHDR, SFDVKD. The germline V and J ends were trimmed by 5 bases and 5 bases, with 12 bases remaining between them. The CDR3 totals 14 residues. CDR3 sequence: CATSGVPANNEQFF. Here the CDR3 DNA reads TGTGCCACCAGTGGCGTGCCCGCAAACAATGAGCAGTTCTTC.

This chain uses TRBV5-8 with TRBJ1-4; D might be TRBD1 (5 bases). Germline CDR1 SGHTS, CDR2 YDEGEE. The length of the CDR3 is 13 residues. Trimming removed 1 base from V and 5 bases from J, with 6 bases in between. CDR3 in amino acids: CASSLWGNEKLFF. DNA for the CDR3: TGTGCCAGCAGCTTGTGGGGGAATGAAAAACTGTTTTTT.

Many counts were recorded for this clonotype. The chain employs TRBV20-1 and TRBJ1-1; possibly TRBD1 for D (5 bases). From germline, CDR1 is DFQATT and CDR2 SNEGSKA (reference sequence). Trimming removed 1 base at V and 5 bases at J, with 11 bases between. The CDR3 has 13 amino acids. The CDR3 nucleotides read TGCAGTGCTAGAGTGGGGGGAACGACTGAAGCTTTCTTT. It is translated as CSARVGGTTEAFF.

This clonotype turned up a few times. The V gene is TRBV7-9, the J gene TRBJ1-3, with 8 bases fitting TRBD1. CDR3 length: 16 amino acids. V gave up 2 bases and J gave up 0 bases; unmatched junction bases: 3. Germline V gene lookup returns CDR1 SEHNR and CDR2 FQNEAQ (reference sequence). CDR3 nucleotide sequence: TGTGCCAGCAGCTTAACCGGACAGGGCTCTGGAAACACCATATATTTT. Translation gives CASSLTGQGSGNTIYF.

The chain combines TRBV5-6 with TRBJ2-1; 9 bases match TRBD1. This CDR3 has 12 residues. Germline lookup yields CDR1 SGHDT and CDR2 YYEEEE. The V gene end was trimmed by 0 bases and the J gene end by 14 bases; junction bases not matched to a gene: 3. The DNA of the CDR3 is TGTGCCAGCAGCTTGGACAGGACAGGGGAGTTCTTC. Its translation: CASSLDRTGEFF.

This clonotype appeared many times. V is TRBV14 and J is TRBJ2-3; D is ambiguous. V lost 2 bases, J lost 3 bases, and 15 bases lay in between. Germline CDR1 and CDR2: SGHDN and FVKESK. The CDR3 runs 16 residues. CDR3 loop: CASSQKFWPTTDTQYF. In DNA form, the CDR3 reads TGTGCCAGCAGCCAAAAGTTTTGGCCGACGACAGATACGCAGTATTTT.

The chain couples TRBV20-1 to TRBJ2-5, with 8 positions matching TRBD2. Trimming cost V 2 bases and J 4 bases; bases outside gene matches: 6. Per the germline V gene, CDR1 is DFQATT and CDR2 is SNEGSKA (reference sequence). This CDR3 is built from 14 residues. CDR3 amino acids: CSARIPGRAETQYF. CDR3 coding DNA: TGCAGTGCTAGAATTCCCGGGAGGGCAGAGACCCAGTACTTC.

This clonotype was detected many times. V usage is TRBV20-1 and J usage is TRBJ2-7; D is perhaps TRBD1 (6 bases). Trimming removed 2 bases at V and 4 bases at J, with 12 bases between. The CDR3 totals 13 residues. Germline V lookup: CDR1 DFQATT, CDR2 SNEGSKA (reference sequence). CDR3 residues: CSARRTATYEQYF. The DNA for the CDR3 is TGCAGTGCTAGACGGACAGCCACTTACGAGCAGTACTTC.

This chain connects TRBV7-3 to TRBJ2-3; TRBD2 aligns across 9 bases. CDR1 is SGHTA, CDR2 FQGTGA, per germline. CDR3 length equals 15 residues. V lost 6 bases, J lost 4 bases, and 8 bases stayed unmatched. The CDR3 DNA follows: TGTGCCAGCAGTTCATTTAGCGGGAGCTCAGATACGCAGTATTTT. Its translation: CASSSFSGSSDTQYF.

This clonotype was seen many times. This rearrangement joins TRBV14 to TRBJ2-1; D is undetermined. With 1 base removed from V and 0 bases from J, the gap between germline ends came to 7 bases. Germline-derived CDR1 and CDR2 are SGHDN and FVKESK. The CDR3 consists of 15 residues. CDR3 nucleotide sequence: TGTGCCAGCAGCCAAGGTGTCGGCTCCTACAATGAGCAGTTCTTC. Residues: CASSQGVGSYNEQFF.

This clonotype was picked up many times. This rearrangement joins TRBV2 to TRBJ1-5; D unresolved. CDR1 and CDR2 from the germline V gene are SNHLY and FYNNEI. The CDR3 is 15 amino acids. V lost 6 bases and J lost 0, with 12 bases in between. The CDR3 reads CASRDQDYSNQPQHF. CDR3 coding DNA: TGTGCCAGCAGAGACCAAGATTATAGCAATCAGCCCCAGCATTTT.

Many counts were recorded for this clonotype. The chain couples TRBV27 to TRBJ2-4, with a weak D call TRBD2 (5 bases). V lost 3 bases and J lost 7, with 13 bases in between. Germline values: CDR1 MNHEY, CDR2 SMNVEV (reference sequence). The CDR3 contains 14 residues. In nucleotides, the CDR3 is TGTGCCAGCAGTTTGGCCGGGCGAGGGAACATTCAGTACTTC. Its protein is CASSLAGRGNIQYF.

This clonotype was picked up many times. The chain has TRBV5-1 and TRBJ1-6; weak D call: TRBD1 (5 bases). The CDR3 consists of 15 residues. CDR1 and CDR2 (germline): SGHRS, YFSETQ. V was trimmed by 0 bases and J by 7 bases, leaving 11 bases between them. The CDR3 reads CASSLDSGGNSPLHF. In DNA form, the CDR3 reads TGCGCCAGCAGCTTGGATTCGGGGGGGAATTCACCCCTCCACTTT.

The rearrangement uses TRBV6-1 and TRBJ2-2; TRBD1 agrees at 7 bases. Per the germline V gene, CDR1 is MNHNS and CDR2 is SASEGT. The length of the CDR3 is 15 residues. V lost 3 bases, J lost 1 base, and 2 bases stayed unmatched. CDR3 amino acids: CASSDRDRNTGELFF. The CDR3 DNA reads as TGTGCCAGCAGTGACCGGGACAGGAACACCGGGGAGCTGTTTTTT.

The chain links TRBV9 to TRBJ2-7; 10 bases fit TRBD1. In germline, CDR1 is SGDLS, CDR2 YYNGEE. V was pared by 0 bases and J by 6 bases, with 6 bases of the junction left unmatched. The CDR3 has 15 amino acids. The CDR3: CASSVVETGGGEQYF. The DNA of the CDR3 is TGTGCCAGCAGCGTAGTAGAGACAGGGGGCGGCGAGCAGTACTTC. Full variable domain (outside the CDR3, taken from reference TRBV9 and TRBJ2-7): DSGVTQTPKHLITATGQRVTLRCSPRSGDLSVYWYQQSLDQGLQFLIQYYNGEERAKGNILERFSAQQFPDLHSELNLSSLELGDSALYFCASSVVETGGGEQYFGPGTRLTVT.

V and J are TRBV10-1 and TRBJ2-7; 9 positions match TRBD1. Trimming removed 0 bases from V and 2 bases from J; junction bases left unmatched: 5. CDR3 length: 16 residues. CDR1 WNHNN and CDR2 SYGVQD come from the germline V gene (reference sequence). CDR3 coding DNA: TGCGCCAGCAGTGAGTCCGGGACAGGGAGACCCTACGAGCAGTACTTC. Translation gives CASSESGTGRPYEQYF.

The chain joins TRBV3-1 to TRBJ1-3; no reliable D call. V was trimmed by 5 bases and J by 0 bases, leaving 11 bases between them. Germline V lookup: CDR1 LGHDT, CDR2 YNNKEL (reference sequence). This CDR3 has 15 residues. The CDR3 protein is CASSKTASSGNTIYF. CDR3 nucleotide sequence: TGTGCCAGCAGCAAAACCGCCAGCTCTGGAAACACCATATATTTT.

This clonotype came up many times. This sequence joins TRBV20-1 and TRBJ1-2; D unresolved. V was trimmed by 3 bases and J by 8 bases, leaving 13 bases between them. Germline V lookup: CDR1 DFQATT, CDR2 SNEGSKA (reference sequence). This CDR3 is built from 12 residues. This CDR3 is CSASAVFEGYTF. CDR3 nucleotide sequence: TGCAGTGCTAGTGCGGTTTTTGAGGGCTACACCTTC.

This clonotype occurred many times. The chain recombines TRBV19 with TRBJ2-7, with TRBD1 matching 10 bases. V shed 3 bases and J 3 bases; nucleotides not matched to a gene: 5. CDR3 length equals 15 residues. Germline CDR1 reads LNHDA; CDR2 reads SQIVND (reference sequence). CDR3 sequence reads: CASSMFGQGVYEQYF. The DNA of the CDR3 is TGTGCCAGTAGTATGTTCGGACAGGGGGTCTACGAGCAGTACTTC.

This clonotype has just one count. Since a much larger clone is just one base distant, this may be a read error. The chain is built from TRBV7-9 and TRBJ2-6, with 10 bases aligning to TRBD2. V gave up 2 bases and J gave up 2 bases; unmatched junction bases: 6. Per germline, CDR1 SEHNR and CDR2 FQNEAQ (reference sequence). The CDR3 runs 18 residues. CDR3 in amino acids: CASSLKRGGPTGANVLTF. CDR3 in DNA: TGTGCCAGCAGCTTAAAGCGGGGGGGCCCTACTGGGGCCAACGTCCTGACTTTC.

At least ten counts were recorded for this clonotype. The chain joins TRBV20-1 to TRBJ2-5, with D hard to call. Germline loops: CDR1 DFQATT, CDR2 SNEGSKA (reference sequence). The CDR3 has 13 residues. Trimming took off 6 bases at V and 8 bases at J, with 19 bases between the two ends. DNA for the CDR3: TGCAGTGCGACTGCGGACGGGTCCGAAACCCAGTACTTC. Translated: CSATADGSETQYF.

On this clonotype itself: With a much larger clone just one base away, this may be a read error. The chain is built from TRBV10-3 and TRBJ2-3; D gene uncertain. CDR3 size: 14 residues. The V gene lost 6 bases and the J gene lost 1 base, with 11 bases spanning the gap. Germline loops: CDR1 ENHRY, CDR2 SYGVKD. CDR3 sequence reads: CAIRNPPGTDTQYF. CDR3 in DNA: TGTGCCATCAGGAACCCCCCGGGCACAGATACGCAGTATTTT.

This clonotype was detected only a few times. The V and J genes are TRBV5-5 and TRBJ2-7; a possible D gene is TRBD1 (7 bases). V dropped 2 bases and J dropped 5 bases, with 14 bases sitting between them. The CDR3 length is 14 residues. The germline CDR1 and CDR2 sequences are SGHKS and YYEKEE (reference sequence). The CDR3, as DNA: TGTGCCAGCAGCTTTGGAGGGGGCGCCCACGAGCAGTACTTC. Translated: CASSFGGGAHEQYF.

A few counts support this clonotype. CDR3 DNA sequence: TGTGCCAGCTCACGGGGACAGGGCAGGGTGAACACTGAAGCTTTCTTT. Its translation is CASSRGQGRVNTEAFF. This chain links TRBV18 with TRBJ1-1, with TRBD1 matching 9 bases. CDR1 and CDR2 (germline): KGHSH, LQKENI. The CDR3 sequence is 16 residues long. The ends lost 4 bases at V and 0 bases at J; junction bases unmatched: 6.

This clonotype showed up many times. The gene calls are TRBV24-1 and TRBJ2-1; 11 nucleotides match TRBD2. Trimming cost V 1 base and J 7 bases; bases outside gene matches: 8. This CDR3 is built from 17 residues. CDR1 KGHDR and CDR2 SFDVKD come from the germline V gene. CDR3 amino acids: CATSDFPASGRTNEQFF. CDR3 nucleotide sequence: TGTGCCACCAGTGATTTCCCCGCTAGCGGGAGGACGAATGAGCAGTTCTTC.

Remarks on this clonotype: Being one base from a much bigger clone, this may be a read error. The gene calls are TRBV30 and TRBJ2-7; 9 bases fit TRBD1. The CDR3 spans 13 residues. V trimming: 5 bases; J trimming: 6 bases; junction bases outside the gene matches: 8. Germline V gives CDR1 GTSNPN, CDR2 SVGIG (reference sequence). In DNA, the CDR3 is TGTGCCTGGGAGGGACAGGGAGAGGGCGAGCAGTACTTC. It is translated as CAWEGQGEGEQYF.